Shown below are 13 T cell receptor beta chains from a single sample sequenced in a study of blood T cell repertoires in COVID-19. Produced via immunoSEQ multiplex PCR; TCRdb's table is partial and in-frame only. The sample holds some 300,000 clones, roughly 86% seen once. Sequencing used PBMCs or T cells enriched from blood (not recorded which). Receptor source: a woman aged 25 to 45 who had recovered from COVID-19.

This chain connects TRBV29-1 to TRBJ2-3, with TRBD1 identical over 11 bases. The length of the CDR3 is 20 residues. CDR1 and CDR2 (germline): SQVTM, ANQGSEA. After removal of 0 bases from V and 1 base from J, the junction contained 15 bases not matched to a gene. The CDR3 DNA reads as TGCAGCGTTGAAGACGAGAGGACAGGGGGCTTTTCCCTCCGCACAGATACGCAGTATTTT. Translating it yields CSVEDERTGGFSLRTDTQYF.

This clone was detected a few times. The V gene is TRBV6-6, the J gene TRBJ2-3; 9 nucleotides line up with TRBD1. CDR1 MNHNY and CDR2 SVGAGI come from the germline V gene (reference sequence). The V segment lost 7 bases and the J segment 1 base; nucleotides outside the gene matches: 6. The CDR3 sequence is 15 residues long. CDR3 in DNA: TGTGCCAGCATCACAGGGGGCCGGGGCACAGATACGCAGTATTTT. Amino acids: CASITGGRGTDTQYF.

This clone has just a few counts. CDR3 coding DNA: TGTGCCAGCAGACCACGGTTTGGCCAGGCGACCTTACAGGGGGGCACTGAAGCTTTCTTT. Residues: CASRPRFGQATLQGGTEAFF. The chain links TRBV3-1 (or the pseudogene TRBV3-2) to TRBJ1-1; 8 positions match TRBD1. The V and J ends lost 6 bases and 4 bases, in that order; junction bases with no gene match: 25. The CDR3 runs to 20 residues. CDR1 is LGHDT, CDR2 YNNKEL, per germline (reference sequence).

The chain uses TRBV3-1 (or the pseudogene TRBV3-2) and TRBJ2-7, with 7 bases that match TRBD1. CDR1 LGHDT and CDR2 YNNKEL come from the germline V gene (reference sequence). The junction had 5 bases not matched to a gene; V was cut back by 3 bases and J by 3 bases. The CDR3 loop spans 14 amino acids. CDR3 coding DNA: TGTGCCAGCAGCCATGGGGGACAGAACTACGAGCAGTACTTC. It yields the protein CASSHGGQNYEQYF.

The chain employs TRBV6-5 and TRBJ1-1, with 8 bases matching TRBD1. J lost 0 bases, V lost 2 bases, and 5 bases had no gene match. The CDR3 runs to 16 residues. CDR1 is MNHEY and CDR2 is SVGAGI in the germline V gene. The CDR3 DNA reads as TGTGCCAGCAGTTACGGACGACAGGGGATGAACACTGAAGCTTTCTTT. It encodes CASSYGRQGMNTEAFF.

The rearrangement links TRBV12-3 or TRBV12-4 to TRBJ2-1, with unresolved D. The ends were cut back, 6 bases at V and 4 bases at J, with 10 bases in the middle. This CDR3 region has 13 residues. For the CDR3, the DNA is TGTGCCAGCAGCCGTGGCCCATACAATGAGCAGTTCTTC. Its translation is CASSRGPYNEQFF.

The rearrangement joins TRBV19 to TRBJ1-6; D is uncertain. Trimming cost V 5 bases and J 7 bases, with 12 bases left between them. Germline V gives CDR1 LNHDA, CDR2 SQIVND (reference sequence). CDR3 length equals 14 residues. This CDR3 is CASSVRTENSPLHF. The DNA for the CDR3 is TGTGCCAGTAGTGTCCGCACAGAGAATTCACCCCTCCACTTT.

The rearrangement joins TRBV5-1 to TRBJ1-2; the match to TRBD1 covers 8 bases. This CDR3 spans 15 amino acids. V was clipped by 3 bases and J by 4 bases; unmatched bases: 8. Looked up from germline, CDR1 is SGHRS and CDR2 is YFSETQ. CDR3 protein: CASSSTPGTGYGYTF. DNA for the CDR3: TGCGCCAGCAGCTCCACACCCGGGACAGGCTATGGCTACACCTTC.

The V call is TRBV11-2, the J call TRBJ2-7; possibly TRBD1 for D (6 bases). Germline CDR1 SGHAT, CDR2 FQNNGV. There are 16 residues in the CDR3. With 6 bases removed from V and 3 bases from J, the gap between germline ends came to 21 bases. CDR3 residues: CASRKSGAGQNYEQYF. Here the CDR3 DNA reads TGTGCCAGCAGAAAGTCCGGGGCTGGACAGAACTACGAGCAGTACTTC.

The chain couples TRBV14 to TRBJ2-7; a weak D match, TRBD1 (6 bases). This CDR3 has 15 amino acids. Germline V gene sequence: CDR1 SGHDN, CDR2 FVKESK. Trimming took 4 bases from V and 3 from J, leaving 16 bases between them. The CDR3: CASSRLRTANYEQYF. CDR3 in DNA: TGTGCCAGCAGCCGCCTCCGGACAGCTAACTACGAGCAGTACTTC.

The chain employs TRBV29-1 and TRBJ1-5; D remains ambiguous. The germline CDR1 and CDR2 sequences are SQVTM and ANQGSEA. This CDR3 has 13 amino acids. V lost 4 bases and J lost 0, with 7 bases in between. DNA for the CDR3: TGCAGCGTTGGGAGGGATAGCAATCAGCCCCAGCATTTT. Translated: CSVGRDSNQPQHF.

The genes are TRBV5-1 and TRBJ1-2; D possibly corresponds to TRBD1 (5 bases). With 0 bases removed from V and 0 bases from J, the gap between germline ends came to 15 bases. This CDR3 is built from 17 residues. Germline V CDR1 and CDR2: SGHRS, YFSETQ. The DNA for the CDR3 is TGCGCCAGCAGCTTGGCCGCGGGGCTAATATCTAACTATGGCTACACCTTC. This encodes CASSLAAGLISNYGYTF.

J is TRBJ2-7 and V is TRBV19, with 8 bases aligning to TRBD1. CDR3 length: 12 residues. Trimming cost V 6 bases and J 7 bases; bases outside gene matches: 5. Germline CDR1 LNHDA, CDR2 SQIVND (reference sequence). The CDR3 reads CASSQGAGEQYF. The CDR3 DNA follows: TGTGCCAGTAGCCAGGGGGCCGGAGAGCAGTACTTC.